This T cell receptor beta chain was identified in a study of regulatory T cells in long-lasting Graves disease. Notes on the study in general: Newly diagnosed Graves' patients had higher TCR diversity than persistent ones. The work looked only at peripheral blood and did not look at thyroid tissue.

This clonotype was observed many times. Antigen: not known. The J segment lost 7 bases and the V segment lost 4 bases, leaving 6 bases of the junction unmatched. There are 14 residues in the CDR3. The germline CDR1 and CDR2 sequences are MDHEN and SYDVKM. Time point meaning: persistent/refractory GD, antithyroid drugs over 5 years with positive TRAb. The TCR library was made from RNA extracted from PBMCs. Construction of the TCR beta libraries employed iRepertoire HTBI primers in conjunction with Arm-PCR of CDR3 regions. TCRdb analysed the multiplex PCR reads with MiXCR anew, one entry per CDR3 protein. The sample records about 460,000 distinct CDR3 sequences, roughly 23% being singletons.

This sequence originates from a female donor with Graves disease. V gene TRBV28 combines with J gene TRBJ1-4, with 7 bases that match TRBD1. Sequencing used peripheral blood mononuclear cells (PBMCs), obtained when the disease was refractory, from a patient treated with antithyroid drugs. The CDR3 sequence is CASSWQGVGEKLFF. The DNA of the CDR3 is TGTGCCAGCAGTTGGCAGGGGGTGGGTGAAAAACTGTTTTTT.